This section outlines one T cell receptor beta chain sequence together with its context. Its antigen is not identified. V was clipped by 4 bases and J by 5 bases, with 9 bases between them. Germline-derived CDR1 and CDR2 are SGDLS and YYNGEE. The CDR3 has 12 residues. This sample is part of a study of T cells in tuberculosis. The overall study: This South African cohort compared adolescents with or without latent tuberculosis against adults with active tuberculosis. Study outcomes and limitations: GMM-specific TCRs were nearer to active tuberculosis alpha repertoires, suggesting expansion. Smaller alpha distances in active tuberculosis partly reflected shorter CDR3-alpha lengths.

The protocol was immunoSEQ multiplex PCR, while the TCRdb copy is restricted to in-frame clones and leaves out a portion. The sample lists 30,000 or so clones; less than 97% were seen once. Each clinical donor contributed on average around 110,000 T cells from unsorted cryopreserved PBMC. The TCR sequence derives from a donor aged 5-35 years with latent tuberculosis or without tuberculosis infection. The material sequenced was PBMCs. This chain connects TRBV9 to TRBJ2-5, with D possibly TRBD2 on 6 matching bases. The CDR3 region has the DNA TGTGCCAGCAGCCACAGCGGGGAGACCCAGTACTTC. Residues: CASSHSGETQYF.